The entry that follows covers one TCR beta chain sequence. As yet, its antigen is unknown. The data stem from a study of OX40 agonist ivuxolimab in advanced cancers. The overall study: Patient treatment consisted of intravenous ivuxolimab administration every 2 weeks at 0.01 to 10 mg/kg. Those enrolled were less than 85% male, with a mean age of about 66 years and ages from about 20 to 90. Study-level results: Expanded clones tended on average to be more numerous among CD8+ T cells than CD4+.

This table comes from immunoSEQ multiplex PCR, and its TCRdb copy is limited to in-frame clones, with some not included. In the table there are tens of thousands of clones, 80% to 85% of which are singletons. The CDR3 has 16 residues. Germline loops: CDR1 MNHEY, CDR2 SVGAGI. The sample was CD4+ or CD8+ T cells sorted from blood, taken in a trial of the OX40 agonist ivuxolimab. The receptor comes from an adult with an advanced solid tumor such as melanoma, head and neck, liver or kidney cancer. This rearrangement joins TRBV6-5 to TRBJ2-5; D is perhaps TRBD2 (5 bases). The DNA end is more similar to TRBJ2-7, so the J call may be wrong. This chain's CDR3 is CASSYSMAGAAYEQYF. The CDR3 nucleotides are TGTGCCAGCAGTTACTCTATGGCGGGCGCAGCCTACGAGCAGTACTTC.